Below, 5 T cell receptor beta chains from the same sample are listed, as sequenced in a study of blood T cell repertoires in COVID-19. Some clones are missing from TCRdb's copy, which holds only in-frame ones; the method was immunoSEQ multiplex PCR. The table records 300,000 to 400,000 clones, about 88% of them present only once. The specimen was peripheral blood. The receptors stem from a woman aged 70-85 years with COVID-19, enrolled during active disease.

CDR3 sequence (DNA): TGTGCCAGCAGCTTGGCACAGGGCTCCTACAATGAGCAGTTCTTC. Its translation: CASSLAQGSYNEQFF. The chain carries TRBV5-6 and TRBJ2-1; the D gene is possibly TRBD1 (6 bases). V lost 0 bases, J lost 0 bases, and 7 bases lay in between. Germline V gives CDR1 SGHDT, CDR2 YYEEEE. CDR3 length: 15 amino acids.

This clone was detected once. The chain is built from TRBV4-1 and TRBJ1-2; the D is unclear. Germline lookup yields CDR1 MGHRA and CDR2 YSYEKL. The CDR3 contains 15 residues. Trimming pared 0 bases from V and 5 bases from J, leaving 13 bases between. CDR3 in DNA: TGCGCCAGCAGCCAAGATATGGGGAGGGCATATGGCTACACCTTC. Translating it yields CASSQDMGRAYGYTF.

This sequence joins TRBV9 and TRBJ2-7; the match to TRBD2 covers 7 bases. The CDR3 is 15 residues long. From germline, CDR1 is SGDLS and CDR2 YYNGEE. V trimming: 0 bases; J trimming: 5 bases; junction bases outside the gene matches: 8. This CDR3 is CASSVEEGTTDEQYF. CDR3 in DNA: TGTGCCAGCAGCGTAGAGGAGGGGACTACGGACGAGCAGTACTTC.

The chain carries TRBV6-2 or TRBV6-3 and TRBJ1-4; D remains ambiguous. Trimming removed 4 bases from V and 5 bases from J, with 14 bases in between. Germline values: CDR1 MNHEY, CDR2 SVGEGT. The CDR3 loop spans 15 amino acids. CDR3 DNA sequence: TGTGCCAGCAGTTCCTCAGAGGGTTGGAATGAAAAACTGTTTTTT. Encoded protein: CASSSSEGWNEKLFF.

The chain combines TRBV29-1 with TRBJ1-6; the D is unclear. This CDR3 is built from 14 residues. V was trimmed by 5 bases and J by 7 bases, leaving 15 bases between them. CDR1 is SQVTM and CDR2 is ANQGSEA in the germline V gene. CDR3 loop: CSVQTRGDNSPLHF. In DNA form, the CDR3 reads TGCAGCGTTCAAACTCGGGGTGACAATTCACCCCTCCACTTT. The whole variable domain, filled in from reference TRBV29-1 and TRBJ1-6, reads SAVISQKPSRDICQRGTSLTIQCQVDSQVTMMFWYRQQPGQSLTLIATANQGSEATYESGFVIDKFPISRPNLTFSTLTVSNMSPEDSSIYLCSVQTRGDNSPLHFGNGTRLTVT.